The entry below gives a single T cell receptor beta chain sequence along with its context. Its specificity is not known. V was pared by 4 bases and J by 0 bases, with 11 bases between. Germline V gives CDR1 MNHEY, CDR2 SMNVEV (reference sequence). CDR3 length: 15 amino acids. These data are taken from a study of cytomegalovirus exposure and HLA in healthy donors. Study-level points and caveats: TCR sequences were mostly rare, though some public TCRs occurred in many donors. In the 120 validation repertoires, roughly 94% of cluster scores exceeded 0, per a later analysis. CMV antigen specificity was confirmed in vitro for three CMV-associated chains.

Using immunoSEQ multiplex PCR, the repertoire was profiled, and TCRdb retains in-frame clones only, with some absent. The sample has about 140,000 clones; roughly nine tenths are singletons. Sequenced: PBMCs. The J gene is TRBJ2-3, the V gene TRBV27; a weak D match, TRBD2 (6 bases). This TCR came from a young man in good health and CMV-seronegative. Here the CDR3 DNA reads TGTGCCAGCAGTTACGGCGGGAAGAGCACAGATACGCAGTATTTT. Protein sequence: CASSYGGKSTDTQYF.